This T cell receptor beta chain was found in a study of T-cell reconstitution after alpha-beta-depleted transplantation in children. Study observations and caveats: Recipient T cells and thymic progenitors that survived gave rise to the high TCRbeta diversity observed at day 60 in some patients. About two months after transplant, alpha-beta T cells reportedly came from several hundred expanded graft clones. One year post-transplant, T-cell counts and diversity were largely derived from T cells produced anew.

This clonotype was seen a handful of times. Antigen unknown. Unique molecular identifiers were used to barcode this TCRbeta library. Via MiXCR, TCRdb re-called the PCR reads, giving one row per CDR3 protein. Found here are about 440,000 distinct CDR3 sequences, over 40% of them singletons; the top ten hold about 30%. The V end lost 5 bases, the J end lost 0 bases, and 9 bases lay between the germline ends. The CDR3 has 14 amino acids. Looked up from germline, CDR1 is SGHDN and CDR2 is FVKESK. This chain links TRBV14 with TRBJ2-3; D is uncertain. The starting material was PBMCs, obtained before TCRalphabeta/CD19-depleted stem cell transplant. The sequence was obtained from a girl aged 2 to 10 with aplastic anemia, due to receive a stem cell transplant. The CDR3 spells CASSAAHSTDTQYF. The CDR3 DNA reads TGTGCCAGCAGCGCAGCGCATAGCACAGATACGCAGTATTTT.